This TCR beta chain was documented in a study of cytomegalovirus exposure and HLA in healthy donors. On the study more broadly: The Caucasian-associated ancestry cluster held roughly 81% of a few hundred genotyped donors. Whole-study findings and limits: Prior analysis indicated that the majority of TCR beta V segments exhibited productivity approximately 90% or approximately 30% of the time. Whilst most TCR sequences proved rare, a subset of public TCRs occurred across many donors.

At the time of sampling, donors were nominally healthy, though unrecorded immune exposures were likely. The PCR used 60 Vbeta and 13 Jbeta primers. Sequencing used immunoSEQ multiplex PCR; TCRdb keeps in-frame clones, though not all of them. The sample has around 120,000 clones, 65% to 90% seen once. Concerning this clone: Antigen unknown.

This TCR was recovered from a man aged 18 to 30 in good health and CMV-seronegative. Sequences were obtained from PBMCs.

CDR3 loop: CASSGRDYGYTF. For the CDR3, the DNA is TGTGCCAGCAGTGGCCGGGACTATGGCTACACCTTC. The J gene is TRBJ1-2, the V gene TRBV6-5; no definite D call. The germline gives CDR1 MNHEY, CDR2 SVGAGI. This CDR3 comprises 12 residues. Trimming shortened V by 5 bases and J by 3 bases, and 7 bases separated the two germline ends.